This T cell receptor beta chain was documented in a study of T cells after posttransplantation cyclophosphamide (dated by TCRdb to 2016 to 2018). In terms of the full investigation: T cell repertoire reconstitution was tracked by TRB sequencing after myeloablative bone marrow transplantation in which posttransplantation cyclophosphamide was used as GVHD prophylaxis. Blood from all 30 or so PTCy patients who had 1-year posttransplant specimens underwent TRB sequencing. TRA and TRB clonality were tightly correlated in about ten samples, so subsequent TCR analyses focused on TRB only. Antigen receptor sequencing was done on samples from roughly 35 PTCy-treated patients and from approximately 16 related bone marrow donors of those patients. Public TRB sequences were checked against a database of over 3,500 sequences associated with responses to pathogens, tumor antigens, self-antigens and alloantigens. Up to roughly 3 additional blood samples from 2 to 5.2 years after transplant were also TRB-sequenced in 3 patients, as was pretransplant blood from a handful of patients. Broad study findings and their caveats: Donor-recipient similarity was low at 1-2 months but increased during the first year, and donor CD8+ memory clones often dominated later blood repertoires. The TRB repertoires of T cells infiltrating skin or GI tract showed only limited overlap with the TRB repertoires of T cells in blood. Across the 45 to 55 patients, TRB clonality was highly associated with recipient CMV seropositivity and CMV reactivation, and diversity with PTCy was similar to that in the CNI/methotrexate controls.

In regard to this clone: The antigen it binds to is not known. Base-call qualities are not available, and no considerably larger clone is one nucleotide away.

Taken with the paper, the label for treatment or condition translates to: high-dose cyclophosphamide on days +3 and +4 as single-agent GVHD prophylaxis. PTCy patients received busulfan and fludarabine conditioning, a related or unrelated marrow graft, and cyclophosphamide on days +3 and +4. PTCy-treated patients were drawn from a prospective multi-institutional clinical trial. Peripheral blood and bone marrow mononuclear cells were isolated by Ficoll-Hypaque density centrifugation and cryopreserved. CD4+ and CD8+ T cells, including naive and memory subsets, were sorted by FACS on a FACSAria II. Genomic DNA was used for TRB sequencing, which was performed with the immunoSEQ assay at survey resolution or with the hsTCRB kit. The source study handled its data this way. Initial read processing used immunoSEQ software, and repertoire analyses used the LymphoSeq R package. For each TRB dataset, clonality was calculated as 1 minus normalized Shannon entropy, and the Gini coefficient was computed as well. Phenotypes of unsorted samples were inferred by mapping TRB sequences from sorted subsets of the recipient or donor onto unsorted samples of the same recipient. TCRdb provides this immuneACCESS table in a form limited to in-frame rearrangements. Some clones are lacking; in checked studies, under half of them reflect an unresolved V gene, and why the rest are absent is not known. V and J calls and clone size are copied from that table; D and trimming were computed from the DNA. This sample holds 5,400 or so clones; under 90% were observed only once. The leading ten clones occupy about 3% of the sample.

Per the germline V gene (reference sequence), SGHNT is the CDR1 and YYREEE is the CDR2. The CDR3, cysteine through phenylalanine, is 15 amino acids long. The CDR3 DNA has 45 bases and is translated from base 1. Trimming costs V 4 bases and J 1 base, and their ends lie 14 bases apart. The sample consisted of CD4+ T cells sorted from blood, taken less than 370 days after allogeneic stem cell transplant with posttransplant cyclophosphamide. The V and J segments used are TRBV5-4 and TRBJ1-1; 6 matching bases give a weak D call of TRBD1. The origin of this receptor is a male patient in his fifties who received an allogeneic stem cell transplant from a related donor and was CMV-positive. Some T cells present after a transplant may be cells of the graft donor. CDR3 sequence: CASSRYAGANTEAFF. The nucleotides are TGTGCCAGCAGCCGGTACGCGGGGGCGAACACTGAAGCTTTCTTT.